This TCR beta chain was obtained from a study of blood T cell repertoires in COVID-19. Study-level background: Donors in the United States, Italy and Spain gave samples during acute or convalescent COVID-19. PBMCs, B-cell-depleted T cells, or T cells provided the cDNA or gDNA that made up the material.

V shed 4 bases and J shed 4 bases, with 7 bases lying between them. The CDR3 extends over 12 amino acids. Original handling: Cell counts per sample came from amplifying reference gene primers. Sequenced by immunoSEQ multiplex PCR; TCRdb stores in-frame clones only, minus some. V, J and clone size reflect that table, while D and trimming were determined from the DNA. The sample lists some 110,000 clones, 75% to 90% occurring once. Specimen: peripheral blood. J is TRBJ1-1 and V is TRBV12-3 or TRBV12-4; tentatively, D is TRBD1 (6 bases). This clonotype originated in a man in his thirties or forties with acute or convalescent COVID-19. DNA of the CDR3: TGTGCCAGCAGTTGGACAGTCACTGAAGCTTTCTTT. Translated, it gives CASSWTVTEAFF.